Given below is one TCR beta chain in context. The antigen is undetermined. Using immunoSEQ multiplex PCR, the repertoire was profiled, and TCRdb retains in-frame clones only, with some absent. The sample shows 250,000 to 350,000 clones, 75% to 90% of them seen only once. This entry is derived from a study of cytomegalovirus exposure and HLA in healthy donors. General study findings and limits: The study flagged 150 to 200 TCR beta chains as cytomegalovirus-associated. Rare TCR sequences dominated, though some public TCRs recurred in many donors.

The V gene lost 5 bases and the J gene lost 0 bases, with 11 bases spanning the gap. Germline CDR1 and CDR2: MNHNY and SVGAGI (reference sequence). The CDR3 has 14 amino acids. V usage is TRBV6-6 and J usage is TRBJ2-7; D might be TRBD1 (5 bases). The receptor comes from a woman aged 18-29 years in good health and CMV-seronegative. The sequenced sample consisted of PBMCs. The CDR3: CASSVGQSSYEQYF. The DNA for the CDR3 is TGTGCCAGCAGTGTGGGGCAGAGCTCCTACGAGCAGTACTTC.